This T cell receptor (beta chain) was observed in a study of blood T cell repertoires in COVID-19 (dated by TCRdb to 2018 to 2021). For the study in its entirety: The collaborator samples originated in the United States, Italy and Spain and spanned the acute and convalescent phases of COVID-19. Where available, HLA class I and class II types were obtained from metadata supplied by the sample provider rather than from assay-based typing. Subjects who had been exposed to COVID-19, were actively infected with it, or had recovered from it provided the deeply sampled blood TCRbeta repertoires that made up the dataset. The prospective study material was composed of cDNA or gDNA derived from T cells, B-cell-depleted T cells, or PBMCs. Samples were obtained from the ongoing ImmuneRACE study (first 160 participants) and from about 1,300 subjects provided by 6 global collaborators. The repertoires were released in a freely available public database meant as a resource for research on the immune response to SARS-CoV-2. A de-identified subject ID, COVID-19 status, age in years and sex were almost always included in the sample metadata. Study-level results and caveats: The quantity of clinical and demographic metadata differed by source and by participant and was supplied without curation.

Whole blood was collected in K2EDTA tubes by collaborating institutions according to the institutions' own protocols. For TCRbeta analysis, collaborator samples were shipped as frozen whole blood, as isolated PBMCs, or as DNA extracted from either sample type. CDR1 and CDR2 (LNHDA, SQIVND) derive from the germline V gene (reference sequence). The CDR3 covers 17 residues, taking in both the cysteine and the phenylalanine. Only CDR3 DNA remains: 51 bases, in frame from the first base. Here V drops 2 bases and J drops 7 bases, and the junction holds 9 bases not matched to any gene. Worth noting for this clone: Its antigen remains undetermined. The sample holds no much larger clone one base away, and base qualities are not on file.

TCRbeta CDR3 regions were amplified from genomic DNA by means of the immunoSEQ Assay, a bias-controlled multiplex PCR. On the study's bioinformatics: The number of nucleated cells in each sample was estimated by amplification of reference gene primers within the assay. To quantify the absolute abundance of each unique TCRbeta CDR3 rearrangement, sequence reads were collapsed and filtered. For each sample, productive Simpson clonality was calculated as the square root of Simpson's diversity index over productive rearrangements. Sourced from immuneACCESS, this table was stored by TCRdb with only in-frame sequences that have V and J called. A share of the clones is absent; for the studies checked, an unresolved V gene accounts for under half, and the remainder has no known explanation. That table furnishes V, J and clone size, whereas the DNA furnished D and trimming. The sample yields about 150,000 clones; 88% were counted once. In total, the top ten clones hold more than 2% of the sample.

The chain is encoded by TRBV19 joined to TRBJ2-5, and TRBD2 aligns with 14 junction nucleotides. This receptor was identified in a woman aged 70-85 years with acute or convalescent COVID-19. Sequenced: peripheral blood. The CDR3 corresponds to CASSITVGGLAGATQYF. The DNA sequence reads TGTGCCAGTAGTATAACAGTCGGGGGACTAGCGGGGGCGACCCAGTACTTC. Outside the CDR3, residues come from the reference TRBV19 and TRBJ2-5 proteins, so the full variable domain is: DGGITQSPKYLFRKEGQNVTLSCEQNLNHDAMYWYRQDPGQGLRLIYYSQIVNDFQKGDIAEGYSVSREKKESFPLTVTSAQKNPTAFYLCASSITVGGLAGATQYFGPGTRLLVL.